These 10 T cell receptor beta chains came from one sample sequenced in a study of Graves' ophthalmopathy and Graves' hyperthyroidism. RNA transcripts yielded amplified TCR beta CDR3 regions. HTBI-primed RT-PCR formed the first round, and a multiplex PCR formed the second. TCRdb re-called the multiplex PCR reads through MiXCR, storing one row per CDR3 protein. The sample has a few hundred thousand distinct CDR3 sequences; 35% to 45% are singletons. Source material: peripheral blood or thyroid tissue (not recorded which). Receptors originate from an adult man with Graves' hyperthyroidism.

The chain employs TRBV7-6 and TRBJ2-3, with D possibly matching TRBD2 (6 bases). The CDR3 is 17 residues long. Germline CDR1 and CDR2: SGHVS and FNYEAQ. V was clipped by 1 base and J by 4 bases, with 18 bases between them. The CDR3 region is CASSLGGRLVRADTQYF. DNA for the CDR3: TGTGCCAGCAGCTTAGGAGGACGACTAGTAAGGGCAGATACGCAGTATTTT.

Regarding this clonotype: A much more abundant neighbour one base away suggests this may be a read error. The CDR3 carries no conserved terminal phenylalanine or tryptophan, so it likely arises from a read error. This chain connects TRBV20-1 to TRBJ1-5, with no clear D. Germline lookup yields CDR1 DFQATT and CDR2 SNEGSKA (reference sequence). V gave up 0 bases and J gave up 4 bases, with 13 bases separating them. The CDR3 length is 15 residues. The CDR3 protein is CSARDSGLGNQPQHS. The CDR3 DNA reads as TGCAGTGCTAGAGATTCTGGTCTGGGGAATCAGCCCCAGCATTCT.

V usage is TRBV6-1 and J usage is TRBJ1-5; a weak D match, TRBD1 (5 bases). The CDR3 has 21 residues. The V and J ends lost 1 base and 5 bases respectively, with 30 bases between them. Germline V CDR1 and CDR2: MNHNS, SASEGT. The CDR3 spells CASSEVGRGFSTYKSYQPQHF. CDR3 DNA: TGTGCCAGCAGTGAAGTAGGTCGGGGGTTCAGCACTTACAAATCTTATCAGCCCCAGCATTTT.

This clonotype showed up just a few times. The chain employs TRBV7-9 and TRBJ2-2, with 10 bases identical to TRBD2. After removal of 3 bases from V and 6 bases from J, the junction contained 13 bases not matched to a gene. CDR1 SEHNR and CDR2 FQNEAQ come from the germline V gene (reference sequence). This CDR3 spans 18 amino acids. The CDR3 loop reads CASSFPDFEREGAGELFF. CDR3 nucleotide sequence: TGTGCCAGCAGCTTCCCGGATTTTGAGCGGGAGGGGGCCGGGGAGCTGTTTTTT.

This clonotype was picked up many times. The chain has TRBV2 and TRBJ2-6; D gene unclear. Germline CDR1 and CDR2: SNHLY and FYNNEI. Trimming removed 6 bases at V and 0 bases at J, with 3 bases between. The CDR3 totals 13 residues. The CDR3 loop is CASSNSGANVLTF. The DNA of the CDR3 is TGTGCCAGCAGCAACTCTGGGGCCAACGTCCTGACTTTC.

A remark on this clonotype: A much larger clonotype is one base distant, so this may be a read error. This chain links TRBV3-1 with TRBJ2-5; D is undetermined. There are 13 residues in the CDR3. From germline, CDR1 is LGHDT and CDR2 YNNKEL (reference sequence). V gave up 1 base and J gave up 5 bases, with 8 bases separating them. The CDR3 protein is CASSQGRFETQYF. CDR3 coding DNA: TGTGCCAGCAGCCAAGGGAGATTCGAGACCCAGTACTTC.

This chain links TRBV6-5 with TRBJ1-1, with TRBD1 matching 7 bases. The CDR3 totals 17 residues. V gave up 5 bases and J gave up 3 bases; unmatched junction bases: 15. The V gene's germline CDR1 is MNHEY and CDR2 SVGAGI. Here the CDR3 reads CASSHRGQGMWDTEAFF. The CDR3 DNA reads TGTGCCAGCAGTCACAGGGGTCAGGGCATGTGGGACACTGAAGCTTTCTTT.

There are a few counts of this clonotype. The chain links TRBV9 to TRBJ2-3; unclear D gene. There are 12 residues in the CDR3. V dropped 0 bases and J dropped 4 bases, with 3 bases sitting between them. CDR1 is SGDLS, CDR2 YYNGEE, per germline. CDR3 nucleotide sequence: TGTGCCAGCAGCGTAGCGGCAGATACGCAGTATTTT. Translation: CASSVAADTQYF.

The chain carries TRBV7-6 and TRBJ2-3, with 14 bases identical to TRBD2. After removal of 5 bases from V and 5 bases from J, the junction contained 6 bases not matched to a gene. Germline CDR1 SGHVS, CDR2 FNYEAQ. This CDR3 has 16 residues. CDR3 coding DNA: TGTGCCAGCAGCGCGGGACTAGCGGGAGAGAGAGATACGCAGTATTTT. Translation: CASSAGLAGERDTQYF.

The chain recombines TRBV7-2 with TRBJ1-1, with TRBD1 matching 12 bases. V lost 5 bases to trimming and J lost 5 bases; unmatched junction nucleotides: 15. The V gene's germline CDR1 is SGHTA and CDR2 FQGNSA. The CDR3 has 18 amino acids. CDR3: CASSRDRGRGVGGTEAFF. The CDR3 coding sequence is TGTGCCAGCAGCCGGGACAGGGGGCGCGGGGTAGGGGGGACTGAAGCTTTCTTT.